This T cell receptor (beta chain) was identified during a study of cytomegalovirus exposure and HLA in healthy donors. Turning to the study itself: The study's early data release held some 85 million unique TCRs from HLA-typed donors. Whole-study results and caveats: As a later analysis revealed, most CMV-associated TCR beta chains appeared HLA-restricted.

Notes on this clone: The target antigen is unknown.

Germline trimming cut 6 bases from V and 7 bases from J; bases unmatched to any gene: 7. This CDR3 contains 16 residues. Germline V gives CDR1 SNHLY, CDR2 FYNNEI. Samples came from healthy bone marrow donors. With 60 Vbeta and 13 Jbeta primers, the PCR was carried out. Sequencing was performed with immunoSEQ multiplex PCR; in TCRdb, only in-frame clones are kept and a portion is missing. The table has about 98,000 clones, roughly three quarters seen once. Sample: PBMCs. V usage is TRBV2 and J usage is TRBJ2-2; 14 bases fit TRBD2. This receptor was taken from a man aged 35 to 55 in good health and CMV-seronegative. DNA of the CDR3: TGTGCCAGCAGGAGACTAGCGGGGGGGTCTCACGGGGAGCTGTTTTTT. Its protein product is CASRRLAGGSHGELFF.